These T cell receptor beta chains were read from a single sample in a study of T cells in Graves' hyperthyroidism and ophthalmopathy. TCRdb passed the multiplex PCR reads through MiXCR, listing each CDR3 protein once. The data show some 440,000 distinct CDR3 sequences, 15% to 19% seen once. The source material was blood. These receptors were obtained from a woman under 30 with Graves' hyperthyroidism. Both conserved end residues are part of each CDR3. The D gene is left open where the match is weak. Clone sizes are given selectively: once, few, many, or a class where the clone is expanded.

. TRBJ1-2 TRBV29-1 many CSAVDSAYYGYTF TGCAGCGCCGTGGACAGCGCTTACTATGGCTACACCTTC
. TRBJ2-1 TRBV19 . CASSIDPLWAGRNNEQFF TGTGCCAGTAGTATAGATCCCCTATGGGCGGGACGGAACAATGAGCAGTTCTTC
. TRBJ2-3 TRBV7-6 many CASSQGRYTDTQYF TGTGCCAGCAGCCAGGGACGGTACACAGATACGCAGTATTTT
TRBD2 TRBJ2-3 TRBV5-5 . CASSLRAGSGTDTQYF TGTGCCAGCAGCCTCCGAGCGGGATCGGGCACAGATACGCAGTATTTT
TRBD2 TRBJ2-1 TRBV4-1 many CASSQDAKRGYNEQFF TGCGCCAGCAGCCAAGATGCCAAGCGGGGCTACAATGAGCAGTTCTTC
. TRBJ2-6 TRBV14 . CASSPWDGANVLTF TGTGCCAGCAGCCCTTGGGACGGGGCCAACGTCCTGACTTTC
TRBD1 TRBJ1-4 TRBV19 . CASSIVGGGDEKLFF TGTGCCAGTAGTATAGTCGGAGGGGGCGATGAAAAACTGTTTTTT
. TRBJ2-1 TRBV3-1 . CASGGGADLEQFF TGTGCCAGCGGCGGGGGCGCCGATCTTGAGCAGTTCTTC
. TRBJ2-3 TRBV18 many CASSPGQGSTDTQYF TGTGCCAGCTCACCGGGCCAAGGTAGCACAGATACGCAGTATTTT
. TRBJ2-1 TRBV4-2 few CASSQDGLAPEQFF TGTGCCAGCAGCCAAGACGGACTTGCCCCGGAGCAGTTCTTC
. TRBJ2-3 TRBV19 . CASSIAGTPTSTDTQYF TGTGCCAGTAGTATAGCGGGCACACCAACTAGCACAGATACGCAGTATTTT
TRBD1 TRBJ1-4 TRBV24-1 many CATSEPGGTHEKLFF TGTGCCACCAGTGAACCAGGGGGGACTCATGAAAAACTGTTTTTT
TRBD2 TRBJ2-1 TRBV9 . CASSVGHPASGRGDEQFF TGTGCCAGCAGCGTAGGTCATCCAGCTAGCGGGAGAGGTGATGAGCAGTTCTTC
. TRBJ2-7 TRBV5-1 . CASSALNLATEQYF TGCGCCAGCAGCGCCTTGAATCTAGCTACGGAGCAGTACTTC
. TRBJ1-4 TRBV5-1 . CASRLVGEGEKLFF TGCGCCAGCAGATTGGTAGGGGAGGGTGAAAAACTGTTTTTT
. TRBJ2-7 TRBV20-1 many CSAEGADEQYF TGCAGTGCAGAAGGGGCCGACGAGCAGTACTTC
TRBD1 TRBJ1-5 TRBV6-1 many CASSQSDRTQPQHF TGTGCCAGCAGTCAATCGGACAGGACCCAGCCCCAGCATTTT
TRBD2 TRBJ2-1 TRBV5-1 many CASSFTSGRSPYNEQFF TGCGCCAGCAGCTTTACTAGCGGGAGGTCCCCCTACAATGAGCAGTTCTTC
TRBD1 TRBJ1-1 TRBV27 many CASSFTPMGTGGFGTEAFF TGTGCCAGCAGTTTTACCCCGATGGGGACAGGGGGCTTTGGCACTGAAGCTTTCTTT
TRBD2 TRBJ2-2 TRBV6-9 . CASSYSPGGASGGELFF TGTGCCAGCAGTTATTCCCCCGGGGGGGCGTCTGGCGGGGAGCTGTTTTTT
TRBD2 TRBJ2-7 TRBV27 many CASSFGTSGRGYEQYF TGTGCCAGCAGTTTCGGGACTAGCGGGAGAGGCTACGAGCAGTACTTC